The 18 T cell receptor beta chains presented below share a single source sample, sequenced in a study of long-term antiretroviral therapy in people with HIV. The immunoSEQ assay was v3.0, run at survey level. Some clones are missing from TCRdb's copy, which holds only in-frame ones; the method was immunoSEQ multiplex PCR. The data hold roughly 29,000 clones, with 95% observed a single time. Sequenced here: unsorted PBMCs, sampled 5.3 years after starting antiretroviral therapy. The receptors originated from a young man with HIV.

This chain uses TRBV6-6 with TRBJ1-4, with D perhaps TRBD1 (5 bases). The germline CDR1 and CDR2 sequences are MNHNY and SVGAGI (reference sequence). This CDR3 contains 15 residues. V lost 0 bases to trimming and J lost 4 bases, with 9 bases between them. The CDR3 loop is CASSYSGGINEKLFF. In DNA, the CDR3 is TGTGCCAGCAGTTACTCCGGGGGGATTAATGAAAAACTGTTTTTT.

The J gene is TRBJ2-1, the V gene TRBV2, with 11 bases identical to TRBD2. V shed 6 bases, J shed 5 bases, and the junction held 6 bases outside the gene matches. Germline V gene lookup returns CDR1 SNHLY and CDR2 FYNNEI. The CDR3 has 15 amino acids. CDR3 bases: TGTGCCAGCAGGGGACCGGGACTAGCGGACAATGAGCAGTTCTTC. As protein: CASRGPGLADNEQFF. Full variable domain (rest looked up from reference TRBV2 and TRBJ2-1): EPEVTQTPSHQVTQMGQEVILRCVPISNHLYFYWYRQILGQKVEFLVSFYNNEISEKSEIFDDQFSVERPDGSNFTLKIRSTKLEDSAMYFCASRGPGLADNEQFFGPGTRLTVL.

The genes are TRBV5-8 and TRBJ1-5; tentatively, D is TRBD1 (5 bases). V lost 2 bases and J 7 bases, leaving 7 bases between the germline ends. Looked up from germline, CDR1 is SGHTS and CDR2 is YDEGEE. This CDR3 comprises 12 residues. CDR3 nucleotide sequence: TGTGCCAGCAGCTTTTACAGGCAGCCCCAGCATTTT. It translates to CASSFYRQPQHF.

This rearrangement joins TRBV14 to TRBJ1-4; 9 positions agree with TRBD1. V shed 4 bases and J 15 bases; nucleotides not matched to a gene: 15. Looked up from germline, CDR1 is SGHDN and CDR2 is FVKESK. This CDR3 comprises 15 residues. The CDR3 reads CASSPTGGLMKEVFF. DNA of the CDR3: TGTGCCAGCAGCCCCACAGGGGGCCTAATGAAGGAGGTGTTTTTT. Based on the CDR3 plus reference TRBV14 and TRBJ1-4, the full variable domain is EAGVTQFPSHSVIEKGQTVTLRCDPISGHDNLYWYRRVMGKEIKFLLHFVKESKQDESGMPNNRFLAERTGGTYSTLKVQPAELEDSGVYFCASSPTGGLMKEVFFGSGTQLSVL.

The CDR3 nucleotides are TGTGCCAGCAGGGGGGCCGGGACAGCGAACACCGGGGAGCTGTTTTTT. This codes for CASRGAGTANTGELFF. This rearrangement joins TRBV7-9 to TRBJ2-2; the match to TRBD1 covers 7 bases. This CDR3 has 16 residues. Losses at the gene ends were 6 bases for V and 0 bases for J; bases not matched to a gene: 7. Germline CDR1 is SEHNR and CDR2 is FQNEAQ (reference sequence).

The V and J genes are TRBV6-5 and TRBJ2-5; a possible D gene is TRBD1 (6 bases). The V gene lost 4 bases and the J gene lost 9 bases, with 15 bases spanning the gap. Germline V gives CDR1 MNHEY, CDR2 SVGAGI. This CDR3 spans 13 amino acids. This CDR3 is CASSSPSSGAQYF. In DNA form, the CDR3 reads TGTGCCAGCAGTTCCCCCTCGTCAGGGGCCCAGTACTTC.

The V call is TRBV5-6, the J call TRBJ1-2; the D is unclear. Germline CDR1 is SGHDT and CDR2 is YYEEEE. The CDR3 runs 13 residues. V lost 1 base and J lost 0, with 4 bases in between. The CDR3 loop reads CASSLTPNYGYTF. The DNA of the CDR3 is TGTGCCAGCAGCTTGACGCCTAACTATGGCTACACCTTC.

J is TRBJ1-6 and V is TRBV5-8, with D uncertain. The CDR3 sequence is 13 residues long. With 6 bases removed from V and 4 bases from J, the gap between germline ends came to 8 bases. Germline assignment: CDR1 SGHTS and CDR2 YDEGEE. The CDR3 DNA reads TGTGCCAGCAATCTGGGGTATAATTCACCCCTCCACTTT. It translates to CASNLGYNSPLHF.

The chain carries TRBV9 and TRBJ1-4, with 8 bases identical to TRBD1. This CDR3 spans 15 amino acids. The germline V gene has CDR1 SGDLS and CDR2 YYNGEE. Trimming removed 2 bases from V and 4 bases from J; junction bases left unmatched: 4. Written as DNA, the CDR3 is TGTGCCAGCAGCGTGCAGGGGGCGATTAATGAAAAACTGTTTTTT. Translating gives CASSVQGAINEKLFF. The complete variable domain, with remaining parts taken from reference TRBV9 and TRBJ1-4, reads DSGVTQTPKHLITATGQRVTLRCSPRSGDLSVYWYQQSLDQGLQFLIQYYNGEERAKGNILERFSAQQFPDLHSELNLSSLELGDSALYFCASSVQGAINEKLFFGSGTQLSVL.

The chain uses TRBV21-1 and TRBJ2-7; the D call in the table, TRBD1, was not verified against the DNA. TRBV21-1 is a pseudogene. This CDR3 is built from 15 residues. CDR3 DNA: TGTGCCAGCACCAAGATTCCCTGGACAGCCCACGAGCAGTACTTC. Residues: CASTKIPWTAHEQYF.

V and J are TRBV14 and TRBJ1-2; TRBD1 matches at 11 bases. The CDR3 totals 15 residues. Germline trimming cut 1 base from V and 6 bases from J; bases unmatched to any gene: 4. The germline V gene encodes CDR1 SGHDN and CDR2 FVKESK. DNA of the CDR3: TGTGCCAGCAGCCAAGTACCGGACAGGGGGCATGGCTACACCTTC. Its translation is CASSQVPDRGHGYTF.

V usage is TRBV18 and J usage is TRBJ2-5; D not resolved. The CDR3 sequence is 13 residues long. Germline V gene data show CDR1 as KGHSH and CDR2 as LQKENI. The V and J ends lost 1 base and 5 bases respectively, with 8 bases between them. CDR3 region: CASSPLGWETQYF. Written as DNA, the CDR3 is TGTGCCAGCTCACCACTGGGTTGGGAGACCCAGTACTTC.

This chain joins TRBV6-5 and TRBJ1-1; unclear D gene. Germline assignment: CDR1 MNHEY and CDR2 SVGAGI. This CDR3 contains 13 residues. V gave up 1 base and J gave up 1 base, with 4 bases separating them. The CDR3 sequence: CASSYFENTEAFF. In DNA, the CDR3 is TGTGCCAGCAGTTACTTCGAGAACACTGAAGCTTTCTTT.

As DNA, the CDR3 is TGTGCCAGCGTTAGGACAGTTTTCTCCGGGGCCAACGTCCTGACTTTC. Encoded protein: CASVRTVFSGANVLTF. The V and J genes are TRBV2 and TRBJ2-6, with D possibly being TRBD1 (6 bases). From germline, CDR1 is SNHLY and CDR2 FYNNEI. The CDR3 length is 16 residues. V shed 8 bases and J shed 4 bases, with 18 bases lying between them.

The V call is TRBV6-5, the J call TRBJ2-1; 8 bases are a match to TRBD2. The CDR3 covers 15 residues. J gave up 5 bases and V 8 bases, and 11 bases lay outside the gene matches. The germline CDR1 and CDR2 sequences are MNHEY and SVGAGI. DNA of the CDR3: TGTGCCAGCGGAGCCCGGGGGGGCCAGAACAATGAGCAGTTCTTC. It specifies CASGARGGQNNEQFF.

The rearrangement joins TRBV27 to TRBJ2-7, with TRBD2 matching 11 bases. This CDR3 has 15 amino acids. The J segment lost 3 bases and the V segment lost 5 bases, leaving 6 bases of the junction unmatched. Per the germline V gene, CDR1 is MNHEY and CDR2 is SMNVEV (reference sequence). CDR3 loop: CASSQKTSGNYEQYF. CDR3 nucleotides: TGTGCCAGCAGTCAGAAGACTAGCGGGAACTACGAGCAGTACTTC.

CDR3 residues: CATSRDGQGLYEQYF. The CDR3 coding sequence is TGTGCCACCAGCAGAGATGGACAGGGGTTGTACGAGCAGTACTTC. V gene TRBV15 combines with J gene TRBJ2-7; 9 bases are a match to TRBD1. Trimming removed 0 bases from V and 4 bases from J; junction bases left unmatched: 4. CDR1 LNHNV and CDR2 YYDKDF come from the germline V gene (reference sequence). This CDR3 has 15 amino acids.

The chain has TRBV5-4 and TRBJ2-7, with 11 bases that match TRBD1. CDR1 SGHNT and CDR2 YYREEE come from the germline V gene (reference sequence). The CDR3 spans 17 residues. With 4 bases clipped from V and 3 bases from J, the junction kept 12 bases outside the gene matches. The CDR3 DNA reads as TGTGCCAGCAGCCAAAGGACAGGGGGCCCCGGAGACTACGAGCAGTACTTC. Translating gives CASSQRTGGPGDYEQYF.